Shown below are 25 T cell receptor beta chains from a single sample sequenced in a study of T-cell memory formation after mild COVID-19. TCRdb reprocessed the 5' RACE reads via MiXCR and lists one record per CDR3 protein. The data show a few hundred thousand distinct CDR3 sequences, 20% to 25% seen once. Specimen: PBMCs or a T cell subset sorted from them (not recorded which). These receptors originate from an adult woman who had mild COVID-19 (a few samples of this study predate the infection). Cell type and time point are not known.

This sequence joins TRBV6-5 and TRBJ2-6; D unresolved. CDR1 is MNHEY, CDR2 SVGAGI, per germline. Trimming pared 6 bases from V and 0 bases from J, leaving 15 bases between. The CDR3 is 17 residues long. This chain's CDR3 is CASSHEATNSGANVLTF. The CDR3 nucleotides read TGTGCCAGCAGCCACGAGGCCACTAACTCTGGGGCCAACGTCCTGACTTTC.

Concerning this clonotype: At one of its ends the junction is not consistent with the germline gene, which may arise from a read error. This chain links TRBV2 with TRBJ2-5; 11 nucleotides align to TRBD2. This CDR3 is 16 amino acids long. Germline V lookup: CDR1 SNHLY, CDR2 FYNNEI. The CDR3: CASSPALAGGQETQYF. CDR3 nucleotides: TGTGCCAGCTCCCCGGCTCTAGCGGGGGGCCAAGAGACTCAGTACTTC.

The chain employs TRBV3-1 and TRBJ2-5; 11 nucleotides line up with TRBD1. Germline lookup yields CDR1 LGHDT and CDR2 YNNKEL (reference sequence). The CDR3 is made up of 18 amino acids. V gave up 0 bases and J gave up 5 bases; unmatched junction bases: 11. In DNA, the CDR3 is TGTGCCAGCAGCCAAGATCCGAGAAGGACAGGGGGCTGGGAGACCCAGTACTTC. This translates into CASSQDPRRTGGWETQYF.

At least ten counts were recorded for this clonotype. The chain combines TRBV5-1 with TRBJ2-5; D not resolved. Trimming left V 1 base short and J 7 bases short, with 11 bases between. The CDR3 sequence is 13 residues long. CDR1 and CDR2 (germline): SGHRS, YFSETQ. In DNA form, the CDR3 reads TGCGCCAGCAGCTTGAGGGAAAGAGGGACCCAGTACTTC. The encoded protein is CASSLRERGTQYF. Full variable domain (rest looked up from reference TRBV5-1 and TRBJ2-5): KAGVTQTPRYLIKTRGQQVTLSCSPISGHRSVSWYQQTPGQGLQFLFEYFSETQRNKGNFPGRFSGRQFSNSRSEMNVSTLELGDSALYLCASSLRERGTQYFGPGTRLLVL.

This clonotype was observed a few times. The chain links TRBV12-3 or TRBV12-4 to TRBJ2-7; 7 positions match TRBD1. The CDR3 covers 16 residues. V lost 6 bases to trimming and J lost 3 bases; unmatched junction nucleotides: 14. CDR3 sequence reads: CASSLPRGQDSYEQYF. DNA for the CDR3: TGTGCCAGCAGCTTACCCCGCGGACAGGATAGCTACGAGCAGTACTTC.

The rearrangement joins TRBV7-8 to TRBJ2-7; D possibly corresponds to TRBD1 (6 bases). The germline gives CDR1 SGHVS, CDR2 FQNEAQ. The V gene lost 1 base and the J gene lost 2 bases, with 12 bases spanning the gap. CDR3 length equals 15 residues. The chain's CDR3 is CASSLGRQGTYEQYF. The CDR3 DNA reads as TGTGCCAGCAGCTTAGGTCGTCAGGGGACCTACGAGCAGTACTTC.

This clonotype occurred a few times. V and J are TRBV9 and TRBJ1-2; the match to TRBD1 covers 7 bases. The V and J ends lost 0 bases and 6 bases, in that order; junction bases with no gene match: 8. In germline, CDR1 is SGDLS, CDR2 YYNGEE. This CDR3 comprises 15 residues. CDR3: CASSVGQGSSDGYTF. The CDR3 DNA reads TGTGCCAGCAGCGTAGGACAGGGTAGTTCCGATGGCTACACCTTC.

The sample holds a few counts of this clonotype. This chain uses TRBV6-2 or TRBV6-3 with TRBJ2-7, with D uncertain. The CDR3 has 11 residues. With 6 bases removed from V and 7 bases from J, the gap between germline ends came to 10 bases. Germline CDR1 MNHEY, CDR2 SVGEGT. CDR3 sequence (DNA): TGTGCCAGCAGGACTTCTAGGGAGCAGTACTTC. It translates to CASRTSREQYF.

CDR3 region: CASSYRAAMDQPQHF. The CDR3 DNA reads TGTGCCAGCAGTTATAGGGCAGCGATGGATCAGCCCCAGCATTTT. This chain links TRBV6-2 or TRBV6-3 with TRBJ1-5; no clear D. The V gene lost 3 bases and the J gene lost 5 bases, with 14 bases spanning the gap. The CDR3 loop spans 15 amino acids. Germline CDR1 reads MNHEY; CDR2 reads SVGEGT.

The CDR3 nucleotides are TGCAGTGCCCCCCGGGGGGGGCGCACAGATACGCAGTATTTT. Protein product: CSAPRGGRTDTQYF. The chain joins TRBV20-1 to TRBJ2-3; the match to TRBD2 covers 8 bases. The trim removed 6 bases at V and 1 base at J, leaving 6 bases unmatched. Per germline, CDR1 DFQATT and CDR2 SNEGSKA (reference sequence). The CDR3 is made up of 14 amino acids.

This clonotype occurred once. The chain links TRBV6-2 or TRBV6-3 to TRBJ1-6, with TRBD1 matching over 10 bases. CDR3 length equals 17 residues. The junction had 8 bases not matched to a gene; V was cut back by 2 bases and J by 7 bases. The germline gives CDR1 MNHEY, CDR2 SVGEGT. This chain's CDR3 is CASSYNLGQGLNSPLHF. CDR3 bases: TGTGCCAGCAGTTACAATCTGGGACAGGGGCTAAATTCACCCCTCCACTTT.

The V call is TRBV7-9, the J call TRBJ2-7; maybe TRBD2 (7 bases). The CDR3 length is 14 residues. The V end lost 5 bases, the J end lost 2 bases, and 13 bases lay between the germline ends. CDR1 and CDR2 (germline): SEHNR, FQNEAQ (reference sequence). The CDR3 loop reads CASSPPGGPYEQYF. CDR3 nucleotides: TGTGCCAGCAGCCCCCCGGGGGGCCCCTACGAGCAGTACTTC.

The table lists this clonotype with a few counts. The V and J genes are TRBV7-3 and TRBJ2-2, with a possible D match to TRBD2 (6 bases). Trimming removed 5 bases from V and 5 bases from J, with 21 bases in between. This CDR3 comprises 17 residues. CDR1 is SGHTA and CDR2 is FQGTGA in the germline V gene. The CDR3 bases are TGTGCCAGCAGCCCTTATCCAGGGAGGCGGGTTACCGGGGAGCTGTTTTTT. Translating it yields CASSPYPGRRVTGELFF.

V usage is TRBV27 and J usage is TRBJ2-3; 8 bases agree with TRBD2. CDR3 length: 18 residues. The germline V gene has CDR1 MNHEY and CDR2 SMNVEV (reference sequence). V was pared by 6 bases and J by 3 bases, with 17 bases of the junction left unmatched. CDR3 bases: TGTGCCAGCAGACCCATCCAGGTGACGGGAGGGCCTACAGATACGCAGTATTTT. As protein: CASRPIQVTGGPTDTQYF.

CDR3 in DNA: TGTGCCAGCAGCTTAGTTGGTAGCGGGAGTCAGGGCAATGAGCAGTTCTTC. Translating it yields CASSLVGSGSQGNEQFF. This chain uses TRBV7-2 with TRBJ2-1; TRBD2 aligns across 9 bases. CDR1 SGHTA and CDR2 FQGNSA come from the germline V gene. V was clipped by 1 base and J by 6 bases; unmatched bases: 10. The length of the CDR3 is 17 residues. The variable domain in full, completed from reference TRBV7-2 and TRBJ2-1, reads GAGVSQSPSNKVTEKGKDVELRCDPISGHTALYWYRQSLGQGLEFLIYFQGNSAPDKSGLPSDRFSAERTGGSVSTLTIQRTQQEDSAVYLCASSLVGSGSQGNEQFFGPGTRLTVL.

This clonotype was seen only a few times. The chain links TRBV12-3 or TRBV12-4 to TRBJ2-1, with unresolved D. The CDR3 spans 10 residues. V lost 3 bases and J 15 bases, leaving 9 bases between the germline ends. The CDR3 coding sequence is TGTGCCAGCAGTTTGAACGTTATGTTCTTC. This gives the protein CASSLNVMFF.

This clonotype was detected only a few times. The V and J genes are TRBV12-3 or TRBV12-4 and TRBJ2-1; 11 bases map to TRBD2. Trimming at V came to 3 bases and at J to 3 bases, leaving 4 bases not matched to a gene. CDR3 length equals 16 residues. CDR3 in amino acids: CASSFSSGGVYNEQFF. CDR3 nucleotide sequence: TGTGCCAGCAGTTTTAGTAGCGGGGGGGTCTACAATGAGCAGTTCTTC.

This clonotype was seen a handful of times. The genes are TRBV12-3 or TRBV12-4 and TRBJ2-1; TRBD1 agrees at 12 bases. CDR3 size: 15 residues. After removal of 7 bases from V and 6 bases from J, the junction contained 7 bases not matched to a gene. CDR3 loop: CASNPGQGAINEQFF. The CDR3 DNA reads TGTGCCAGCAACCCGGGACAGGGGGCAATCAATGAGCAGTTCTTC.

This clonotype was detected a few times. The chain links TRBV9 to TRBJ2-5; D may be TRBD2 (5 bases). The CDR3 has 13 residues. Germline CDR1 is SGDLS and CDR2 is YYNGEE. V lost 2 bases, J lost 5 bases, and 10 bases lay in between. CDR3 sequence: CASSVADYETQYF. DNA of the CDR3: TGTGCCAGCAGCGTTGCAGACTATGAGACCCAGTACTTC.

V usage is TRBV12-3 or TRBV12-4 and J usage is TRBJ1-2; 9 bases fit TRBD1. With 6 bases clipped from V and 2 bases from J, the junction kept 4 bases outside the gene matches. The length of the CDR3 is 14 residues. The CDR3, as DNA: TGTGCCAGCAGGGAGGACAGGGGAAACTATGGCTACACCTTC. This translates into CASREDRGNYGYTF.

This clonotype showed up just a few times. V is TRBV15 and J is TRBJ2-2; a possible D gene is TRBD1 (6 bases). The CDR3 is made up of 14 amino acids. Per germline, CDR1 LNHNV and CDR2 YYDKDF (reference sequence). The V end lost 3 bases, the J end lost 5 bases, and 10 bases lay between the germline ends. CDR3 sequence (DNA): TGTGCCACCAGCAGGATACAGGGAACCGGGGAGCTGTTTTTT. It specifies CATSRIQGTGELFF.

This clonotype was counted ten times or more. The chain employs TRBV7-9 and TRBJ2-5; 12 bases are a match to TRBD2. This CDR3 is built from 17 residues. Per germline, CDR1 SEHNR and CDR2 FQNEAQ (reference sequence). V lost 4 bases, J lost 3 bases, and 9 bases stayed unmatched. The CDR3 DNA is TGTGCCAGCAGCTCCCCGACTAGCGGGAGATTGGAAGAGACCCAGTACTTC. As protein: CASSSPTSGRLEETQYF.

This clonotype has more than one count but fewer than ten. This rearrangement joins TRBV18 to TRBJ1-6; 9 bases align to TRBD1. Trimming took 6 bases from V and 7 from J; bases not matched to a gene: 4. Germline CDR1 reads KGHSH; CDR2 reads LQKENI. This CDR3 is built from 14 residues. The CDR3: CASSRDRENSPLHF. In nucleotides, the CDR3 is TGTGCCAGCTCGCGGGACAGGGAAAATTCACCCCTCCACTTT.

The CDR3 is CASSTSGVGYEQYF. The CDR3 nucleotides read TGTGCCAGCAGCACTAGCGGGGTGGGCTACGAGCAGTACTTC. V gene TRBV7-2 combines with J gene TRBJ2-7, with 10 bases that match TRBD2. The germline V gene has CDR1 SGHTA and CDR2 FQGNSA. The CDR3 length is 14 residues. The J segment lost 3 bases and the V segment lost 5 bases, leaving 4 bases of the junction unmatched.

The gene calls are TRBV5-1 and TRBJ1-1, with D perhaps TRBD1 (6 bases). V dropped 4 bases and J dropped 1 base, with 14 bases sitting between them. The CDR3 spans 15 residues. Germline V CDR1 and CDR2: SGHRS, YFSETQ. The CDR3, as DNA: TGCGCCAGCAGCGAACACATACAGGGGAACACTGAAGCTTTCTTT. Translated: CASSEHIQGNTEAFF.